Here is one T cell receptor beta chain with its context. Its antigen is unidentified. Patients all relapsed after autologous stem cell transplantation, and there was variation in brentuximab vedotin exposure. Best response was recorded as complete response, partial response or progressive disease. Germline V CDR1 and CDR2: LNHNV, YYDKDF (reference sequence). This CDR3 is built from 13 residues. V lost 9 bases, J lost 2 bases, and 11 bases lay in between. This sample was taken from a study of PD-1 blockade in classical Hodgkin lymphoma. This table comes from immunoSEQ multiplex PCR, and its TCRdb copy is limited to in-frame clones, with some not included. The data show 25,000 to 35,000 clones, around 71% seen once. General observations from the study: Why repertoires differed is undefined; disease activity or prior therapy possibly contributed.

The V call is TRBV15, the J call TRBJ2-4; D remains unclear. The TCR originated in a human donor with classical Hodgkin lymphoma. The sample was peripheral blood mononuclear cells (PBMCs), taken before the second cycle of nivolumab. The CDR3, as DNA: TGTGCCACTTTTTCAAGGACCAAAAACATTCAGTACTTC. Its protein product is CATFSRTKNIQYF.